This T cell receptor (beta chain) is from a study of blood T cell repertoires in COVID-19. Study-level information: Whether acute or convalescent, the COVID-19 samples came from the United States, Italy and Spain. The analysed material was cDNA or gDNA that came from T cells, B-cell-depleted T cells, or PBMCs.

The authors' processing: Amplifying reference gene primers gave estimates of nucleated cell counts. Only in-frame clones appear in the TCRdb table, and some are missing; sequencing was by immunoSEQ multiplex PCR. V and J calls and clone size are as listed in that table; D and trimming were resolved from the DNA. Among around 230,000 clones listed, 87% were seen once. In germline, CDR1 is MNHEY, CDR2 SVGAGI. Trimming removed 1 base at V and 2 bases at J, with 14 bases between. This CDR3 has 16 amino acids. The chain recombines TRBV6-5 with TRBJ1-2, with D possibly being TRBD1 (5 bases). The TCR was taken from a man in his sixties who had recovered from COVID-19. The source material was peripheral blood. CDR3 coding DNA: TGTGCCAGCAGTTACTACGGCAGGGAATCAAACTATGGCTACACCTTC. This sequence encodes CASSYYGRESNYGYTF.